This T cell receptor (beta chain) was obtained from a study of cytomegalovirus exposure and HLA in healthy donors. Study summary: Unique TCR beta sequences numbering some 120 million came from about 179 million T cells in an earlier analysis. General observations from the study: Later, an analysis showed that TCR beta chains associated with HLA were more clonally expanded than others that were equally common. In vitro assays verified that a few CMV-associated chains recognized CMV antigens specifically. DRB1 showed the most TCR associations and HLA-C the fewest in a later analysis, as rates varied by HLA locus.

PCR amplification relied on 60 Vbeta primers (plus 13 Jbeta primers). Produced via immunoSEQ multiplex PCR; TCRdb's table is partial and in-frame only. The repertoire table contains some 110,000 clones. A remark on this clone: Its specificity is not known.

V dropped 1 base and J dropped 1 base, with 13 bases sitting between them. CDR1 is SNHLY and CDR2 is FYNNEI in the germline V gene. The CDR3 extends over 16 amino acids. The TCR comes from a man between 18 and 35 years old in good health and CMV-seronegative. The V gene is TRBV2, the J gene TRBJ1-1; no clear D gene. The material sequenced was PBMCs. CDR3 amino acids: CASSEGLGRPNTEAFF. CDR3 bases: TGTGCCAGCAGTGAAGGGCTAGGCCGACCGAACACTGAAGCTTTCTTT.